This T cell receptor beta chain was obtained from a study of OX40 agonist ivuxolimab in advanced cancers. This clone was seen just once. This table comes from immunoSEQ multiplex PCR, and its TCRdb copy is limited to in-frame clones, with some not included. Found here are tens of thousands of clones, 89% of them singletons; the top ten hold more than 15%. CDR1 and CDR2 (germline): MGHRA, YSYEKL. The CDR3 is made up of 15 amino acids. V lost 3 bases, J lost 0 bases, and 11 bases lay in between. The chain carries TRBV4-1 and TRBJ1-1; D might be TRBD1 (5 bases). This TCR derives from an adult with an advanced solid tumor such as melanoma, head and neck, liver or kidney cancer. Specimen: CD4+ or CD8+ T cells sorted from blood, collected in a trial of the OX40 agonist ivuxolimab. CDR3 nucleotides: TGCGCCAGCAGCCACCGGGGGGGTGTGAACACTGAAGCTTTCTTT. This codes for CASSHRGGVNTEAFF.